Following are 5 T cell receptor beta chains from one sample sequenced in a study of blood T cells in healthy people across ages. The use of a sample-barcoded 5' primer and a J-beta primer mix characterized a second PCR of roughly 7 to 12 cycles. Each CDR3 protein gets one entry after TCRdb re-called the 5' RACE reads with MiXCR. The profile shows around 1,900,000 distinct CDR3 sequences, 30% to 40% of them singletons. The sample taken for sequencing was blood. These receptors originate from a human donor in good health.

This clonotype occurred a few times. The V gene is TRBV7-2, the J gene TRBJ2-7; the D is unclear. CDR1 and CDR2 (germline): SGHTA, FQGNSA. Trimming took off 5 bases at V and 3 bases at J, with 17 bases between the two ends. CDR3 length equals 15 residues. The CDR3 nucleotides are TGTGCCAGCAGCATACACCTAATATCCGGCTACGAGCAGTACTTC. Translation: CASSIHLISGYEQYF.

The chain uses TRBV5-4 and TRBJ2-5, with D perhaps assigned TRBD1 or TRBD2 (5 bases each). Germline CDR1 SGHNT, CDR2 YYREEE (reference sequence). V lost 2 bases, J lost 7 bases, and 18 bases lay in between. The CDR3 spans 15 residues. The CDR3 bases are TGTGCCAGCAGCTTCGGGATTGACAGTTTGGCGACCCAGTACTTC. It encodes CASSFGIDSLATQYF.

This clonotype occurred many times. The CDR3 DNA follows: TGCAGCGTTGACCGCCGGGGCCTCCTCGAGGGCTACACCTTC. This codes for CSVDRRGLLEGYTF. The chain recombines TRBV29-1 with TRBJ1-2; D perhaps matches TRBD1 (5 bases). This CDR3 contains 14 residues. The germline V and J ends were trimmed by 3 bases and 8 bases, with 19 bases remaining between them. Per germline, CDR1 SQVTM and CDR2 ANQGSEA.

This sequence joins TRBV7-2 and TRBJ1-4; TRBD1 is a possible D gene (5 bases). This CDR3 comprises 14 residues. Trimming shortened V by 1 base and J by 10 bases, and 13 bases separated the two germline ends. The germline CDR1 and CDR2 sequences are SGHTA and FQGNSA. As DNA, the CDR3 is TGTGCCAGCAGCTTAGTTGAGGGGCTGGGAAAACTGTTTTTT. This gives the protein CASSLVEGLGKLFF.

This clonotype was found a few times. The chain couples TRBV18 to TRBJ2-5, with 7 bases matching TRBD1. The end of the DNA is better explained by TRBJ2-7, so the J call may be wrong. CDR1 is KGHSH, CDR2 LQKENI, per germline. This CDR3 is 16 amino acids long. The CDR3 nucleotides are TGTGCCAGCTCACAACGACAAACAGGGGTAGGCGACGAGCAGTACTTC. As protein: CASSQRQTGVGDEQYF.